This T cell receptor (beta chain) is drawn from a study of T cell responses to AZD1222 COVID-19 vaccine. Study observations and caveats: Just six or seven AZD1222 recipients tested seropositive at baseline. A mostly white British donor set with more females was recruited, and clonal diversity was possibly underestimated. The repertoires were collected only after the peak T cell response.

Profiled with immunoSEQ multiplex PCR; TCRdb holds only in-frame clones, not every one. The sample holds about 140,000 clones, about 90% seen once. With 5 bases clipped from V and 9 bases from J, the junction kept 3 bases outside the gene matches. The CDR3 has 13 residues. Looked up from germline, CDR1 is SGHRS and CDR2 is YFSETQ. This clone showed up just a few times. Antigen unknown. The sequencing used peripheral blood, collected on day 0 of AZD1222 vaccination. This rearrangement joins TRBV5-1 to TRBJ1-6, with 9 bases aligning to TRBD1. The sequence was collected from an adult in good health. The CDR3 sequence is CASRQGARSPLHF. The CDR3 DNA sequence: TGCGCCAGCAGACAGGGGGCTCGTTCACCCCTCCACTTT.